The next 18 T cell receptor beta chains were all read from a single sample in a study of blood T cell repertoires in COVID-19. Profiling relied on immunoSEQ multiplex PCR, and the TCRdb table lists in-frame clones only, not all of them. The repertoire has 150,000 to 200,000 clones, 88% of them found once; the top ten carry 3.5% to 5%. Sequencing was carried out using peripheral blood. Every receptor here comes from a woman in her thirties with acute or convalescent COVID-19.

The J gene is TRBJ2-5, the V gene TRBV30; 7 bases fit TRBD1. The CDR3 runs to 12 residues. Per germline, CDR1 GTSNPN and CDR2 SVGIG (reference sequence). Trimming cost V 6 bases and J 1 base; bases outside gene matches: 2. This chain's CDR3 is CACQGVQETQYF. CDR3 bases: TGTGCCTGTCAGGGGGTCCAAGAGACCCAGTACTTC.

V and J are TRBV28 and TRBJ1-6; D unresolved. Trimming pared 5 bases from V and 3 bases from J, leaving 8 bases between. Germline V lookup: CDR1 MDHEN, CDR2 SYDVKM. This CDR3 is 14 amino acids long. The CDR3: CASSTHGYNSPLHF. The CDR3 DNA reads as TGTGCCAGCAGTACTCACGGCTATAATTCACCCCTCCACTTT.

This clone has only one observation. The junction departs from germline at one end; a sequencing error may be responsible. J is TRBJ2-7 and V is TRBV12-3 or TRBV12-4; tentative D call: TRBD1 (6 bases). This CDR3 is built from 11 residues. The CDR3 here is CASSLGSGVHF. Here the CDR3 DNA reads TGTGCCAGCAGTTTGGGTTCAGGGGTCCACTTC.

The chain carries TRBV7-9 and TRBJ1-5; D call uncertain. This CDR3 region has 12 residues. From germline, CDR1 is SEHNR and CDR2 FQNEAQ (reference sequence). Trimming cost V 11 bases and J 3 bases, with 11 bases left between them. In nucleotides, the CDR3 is TGTGCCTCCGGGAGCGACAATCAGCCCCAGCATTTT. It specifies CASGSDNQPQHF.

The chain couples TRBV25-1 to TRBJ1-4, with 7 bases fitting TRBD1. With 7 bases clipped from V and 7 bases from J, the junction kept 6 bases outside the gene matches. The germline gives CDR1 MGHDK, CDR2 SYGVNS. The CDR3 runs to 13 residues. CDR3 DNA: TGTGCCAGCATGGGACAGTATGCTGAAAAACTGTTTTTT. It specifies CASMGQYAEKLFF. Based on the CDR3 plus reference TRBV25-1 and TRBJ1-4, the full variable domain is EADIYQTPRYLVIGTGKKITLECSQTMGHDKMYWYQQDPGMELHLIHYSYGVNSTEKGDLSSESTVSRIRTEHFPLTLESARPSHTSQYLCASMGQYAEKLFFGSGTQLSVL.

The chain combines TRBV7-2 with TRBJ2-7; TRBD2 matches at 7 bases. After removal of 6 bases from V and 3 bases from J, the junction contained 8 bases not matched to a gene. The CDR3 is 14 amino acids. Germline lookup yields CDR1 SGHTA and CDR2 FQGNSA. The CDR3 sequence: CASSSAGLYYEQYF. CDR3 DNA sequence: TGTGCCAGCAGTTCGGCGGGACTATACTACGAGCAGTACTTC. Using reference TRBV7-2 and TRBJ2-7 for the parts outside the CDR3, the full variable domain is GAGVSQSPSNKVTEKGKDVELRCDPISGHTALYWYRQSLGQGLEFLIYFQGNSAPDKSGLPSDRFSAERTGGSVSTLTIQRTQQEDSAVYLCASSSAGLYYEQYFGPGTRLTVT.

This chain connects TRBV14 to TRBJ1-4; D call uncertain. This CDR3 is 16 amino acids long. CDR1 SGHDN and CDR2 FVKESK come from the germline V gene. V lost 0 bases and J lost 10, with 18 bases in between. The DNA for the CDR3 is TGTGCCAGCAGCCAAGAGATAAGAGGGCTCAACGGAAAACTGTTTTTT. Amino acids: CASSQEIRGLNGKLFF.

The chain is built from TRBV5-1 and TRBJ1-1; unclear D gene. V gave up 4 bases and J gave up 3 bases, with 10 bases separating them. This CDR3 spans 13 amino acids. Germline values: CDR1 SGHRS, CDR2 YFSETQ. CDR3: CASSPPRDTEAFF. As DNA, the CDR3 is TGCGCCAGCAGCCCACCAAGAGACACTGAAGCTTTCTTT.

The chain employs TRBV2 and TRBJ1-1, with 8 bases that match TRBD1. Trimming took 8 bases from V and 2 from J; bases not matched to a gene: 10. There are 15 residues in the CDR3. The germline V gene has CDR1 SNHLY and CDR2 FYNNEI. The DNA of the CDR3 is TGTGCCAGCCGGGGCGGGGGACAGGTTAACACTGAAGCTTTCTTT. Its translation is CASRGGGQVNTEAFF.

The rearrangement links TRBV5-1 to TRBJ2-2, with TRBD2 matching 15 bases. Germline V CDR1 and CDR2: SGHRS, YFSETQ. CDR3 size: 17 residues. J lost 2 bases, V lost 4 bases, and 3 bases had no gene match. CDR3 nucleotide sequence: TGCGCCAGCAGCGTGGGACTAGCGGGAGGAAACACCGGGGAGCTGTTTTTT. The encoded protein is CASSVGLAGGNTGELFF.

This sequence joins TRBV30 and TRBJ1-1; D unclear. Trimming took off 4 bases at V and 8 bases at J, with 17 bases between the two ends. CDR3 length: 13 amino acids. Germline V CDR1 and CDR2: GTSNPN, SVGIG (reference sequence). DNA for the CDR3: TGTGCCTGGAAAAAACGGGGTCCGTCCGAAGCTTTCTTT. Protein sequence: CAWKKRGPSEAFF.

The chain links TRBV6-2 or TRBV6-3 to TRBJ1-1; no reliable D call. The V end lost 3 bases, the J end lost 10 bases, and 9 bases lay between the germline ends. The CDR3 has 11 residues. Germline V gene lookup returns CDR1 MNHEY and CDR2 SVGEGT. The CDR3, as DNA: TGTGCCAGCAGTTATCCGCGGGGAGCTTTCTTT. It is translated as CASSYPRGAFF.

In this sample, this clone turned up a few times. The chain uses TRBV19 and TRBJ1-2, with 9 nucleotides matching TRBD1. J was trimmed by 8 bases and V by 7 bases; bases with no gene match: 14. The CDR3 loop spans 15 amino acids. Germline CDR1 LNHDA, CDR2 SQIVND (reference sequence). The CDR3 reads CASTPRDRVRDGYTF. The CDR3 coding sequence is TGTGCCAGTACCCCCCGGGACAGGGTCCGGGACGGCTACACCTTC.

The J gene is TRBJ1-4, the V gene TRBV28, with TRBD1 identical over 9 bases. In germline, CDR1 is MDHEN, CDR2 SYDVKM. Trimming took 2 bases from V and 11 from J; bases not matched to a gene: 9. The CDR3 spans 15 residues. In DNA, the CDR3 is TGTGCCAGCAGTTTACCCGGGACAGGGAAAGGGAAACTGTTTTTT. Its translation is CASSLPGTGKGKLFF.

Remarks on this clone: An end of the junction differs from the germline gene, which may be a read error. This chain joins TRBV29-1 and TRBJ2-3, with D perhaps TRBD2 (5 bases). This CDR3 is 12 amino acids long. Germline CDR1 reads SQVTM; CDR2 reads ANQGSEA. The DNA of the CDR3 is TGCAGCGTTGTTCCGAACCTCCGGGAAGCAACTTTT. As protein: CSVVPNLREATF.

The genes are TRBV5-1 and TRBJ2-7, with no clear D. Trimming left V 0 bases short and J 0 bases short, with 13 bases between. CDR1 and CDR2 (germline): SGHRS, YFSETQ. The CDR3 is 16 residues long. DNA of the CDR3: TGCGCCAGCAGCTTGGGTACAGTGACAAGCTCCTACGAGCAGTACTTC. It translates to CASSLGTVTSSYEQYF.

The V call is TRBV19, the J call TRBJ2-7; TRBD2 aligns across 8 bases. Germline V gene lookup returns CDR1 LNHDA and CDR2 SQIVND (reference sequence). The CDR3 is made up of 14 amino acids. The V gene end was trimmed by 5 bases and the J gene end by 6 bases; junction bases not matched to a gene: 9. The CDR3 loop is CASSPWTSISEQYF. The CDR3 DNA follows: TGTGCCAGTAGTCCATGGACTAGCATCTCCGAGCAGTACTTC.

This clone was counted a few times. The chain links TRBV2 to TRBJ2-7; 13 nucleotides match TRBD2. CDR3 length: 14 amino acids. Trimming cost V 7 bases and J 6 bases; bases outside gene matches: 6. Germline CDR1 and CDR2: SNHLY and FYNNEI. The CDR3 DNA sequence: TGTGCCAGCACTCCGGGACTAGCGGGACTCGAGCAGTACTTC. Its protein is CASTPGLAGLEQYF.